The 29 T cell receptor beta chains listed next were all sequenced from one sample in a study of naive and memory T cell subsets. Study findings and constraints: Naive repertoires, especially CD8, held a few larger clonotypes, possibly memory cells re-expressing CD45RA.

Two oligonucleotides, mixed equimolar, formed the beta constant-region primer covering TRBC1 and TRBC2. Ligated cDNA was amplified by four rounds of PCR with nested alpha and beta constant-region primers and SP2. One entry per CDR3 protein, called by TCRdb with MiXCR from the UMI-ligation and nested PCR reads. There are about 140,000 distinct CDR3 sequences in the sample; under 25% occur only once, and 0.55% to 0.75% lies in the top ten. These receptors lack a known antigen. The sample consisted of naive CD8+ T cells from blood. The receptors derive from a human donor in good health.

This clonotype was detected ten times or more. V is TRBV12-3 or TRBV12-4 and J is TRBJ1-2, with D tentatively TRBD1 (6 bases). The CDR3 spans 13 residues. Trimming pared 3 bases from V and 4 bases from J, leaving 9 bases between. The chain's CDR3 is CASSLGRGYGYTF. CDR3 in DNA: TGTGCCAGCAGTTTGGGCAGGGGCTATGGCTACACCTTC.

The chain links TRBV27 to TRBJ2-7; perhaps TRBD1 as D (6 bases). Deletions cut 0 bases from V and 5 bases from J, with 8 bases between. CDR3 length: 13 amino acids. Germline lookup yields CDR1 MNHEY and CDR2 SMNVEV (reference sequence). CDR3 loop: CASSLSRGHEQYF. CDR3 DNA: TGTGCCAGCAGTTTATCCAGGGGCCACGAGCAGTACTTC.

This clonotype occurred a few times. This CDR3 reads CASSDPVREGDNEQFF. CDR3 coding DNA: TGTGCCAGCAGCGACCCCGTGCGGGAGGGGGATAATGAGCAGTTCTTC. The V and J genes are TRBV7-9 and TRBJ2-1; 9 bases fit TRBD2. The junction had 12 bases not matched to a gene; V was cut back by 5 bases and J by 7 bases. Germline loops: CDR1 SEHNR, CDR2 FQNEAQ (reference sequence). There are 16 residues in the CDR3.

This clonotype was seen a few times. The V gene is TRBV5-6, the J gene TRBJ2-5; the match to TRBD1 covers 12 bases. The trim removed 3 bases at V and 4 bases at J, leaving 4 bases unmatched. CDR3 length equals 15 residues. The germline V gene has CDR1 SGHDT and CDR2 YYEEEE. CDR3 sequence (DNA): TGTGCCAGCAGCTGGGACAGGGGGCTTCCAGAGACCCAGTACTTC. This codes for CASSWDRGLPETQYF.

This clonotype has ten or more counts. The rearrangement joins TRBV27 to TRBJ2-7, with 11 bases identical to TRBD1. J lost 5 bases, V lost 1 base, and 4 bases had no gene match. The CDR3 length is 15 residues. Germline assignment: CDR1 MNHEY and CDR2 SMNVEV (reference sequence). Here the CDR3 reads CASSLWTGGIDEQYF. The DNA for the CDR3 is TGTGCCAGCAGTTTATGGACAGGGGGCATCGACGAGCAGTACTTC.

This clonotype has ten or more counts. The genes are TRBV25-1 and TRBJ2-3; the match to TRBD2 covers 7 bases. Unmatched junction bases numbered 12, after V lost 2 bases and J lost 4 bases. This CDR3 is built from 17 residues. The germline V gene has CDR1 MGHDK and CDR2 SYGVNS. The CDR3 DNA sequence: TGTGCCAGCAGTGAAAAGGGGACTATAGGATGGTCAGATACGCAGTATTTT. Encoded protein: CASSEKGTIGWSDTQYF.

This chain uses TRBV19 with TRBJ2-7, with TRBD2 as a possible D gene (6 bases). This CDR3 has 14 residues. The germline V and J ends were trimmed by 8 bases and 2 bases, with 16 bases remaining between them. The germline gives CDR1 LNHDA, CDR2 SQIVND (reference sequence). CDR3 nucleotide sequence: TGTGCCAGTTCCTACGGGGGTGCCACCTACGAGCAGTACTTC. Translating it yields CASSYGGATYEQYF.

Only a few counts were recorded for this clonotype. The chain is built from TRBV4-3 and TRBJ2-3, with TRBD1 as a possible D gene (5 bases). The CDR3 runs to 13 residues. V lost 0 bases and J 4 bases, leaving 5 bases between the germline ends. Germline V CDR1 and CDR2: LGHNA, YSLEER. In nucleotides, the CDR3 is TGCGCCAGCAGCCAAGAAGGGGCAGATACGCAGTATTTT. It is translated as CASSQEGADTQYF.

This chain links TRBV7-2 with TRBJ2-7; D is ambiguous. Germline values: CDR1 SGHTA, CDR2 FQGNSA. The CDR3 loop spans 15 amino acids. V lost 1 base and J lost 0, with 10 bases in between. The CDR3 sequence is CASSLGHASSYEQYF. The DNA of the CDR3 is TGTGCCAGCAGCTTAGGACACGCGAGCTCCTACGAGCAGTACTTC. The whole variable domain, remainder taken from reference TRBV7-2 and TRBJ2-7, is GAGVSQSPSNKVTEKGKDVELRCDPISGHTALYWYRQSLGQGLEFLIYFQGNSAPDKSGLPSDRFSAERTGGSVSTLTIQRTQQEDSAVYLCASSLGHASSYEQYFGPGTRLTVT.

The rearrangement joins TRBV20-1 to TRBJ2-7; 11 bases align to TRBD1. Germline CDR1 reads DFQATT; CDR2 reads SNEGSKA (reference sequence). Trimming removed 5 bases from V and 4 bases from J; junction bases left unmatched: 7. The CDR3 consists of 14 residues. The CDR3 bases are TGCAGTGCTTCCCCCGGGACAGGGGGGTACGAGCAGTACTTC. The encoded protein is CSASPGTGGYEQYF.

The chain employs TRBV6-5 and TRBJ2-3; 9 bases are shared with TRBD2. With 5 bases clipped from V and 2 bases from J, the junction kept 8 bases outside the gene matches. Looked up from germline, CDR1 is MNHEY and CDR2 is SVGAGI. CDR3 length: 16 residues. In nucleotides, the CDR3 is TGTGCCAGCAGTAACGTAGCGGGAGAGCACACAGATACGCAGTATTTT. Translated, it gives CASSNVAGEHTDTQYF.

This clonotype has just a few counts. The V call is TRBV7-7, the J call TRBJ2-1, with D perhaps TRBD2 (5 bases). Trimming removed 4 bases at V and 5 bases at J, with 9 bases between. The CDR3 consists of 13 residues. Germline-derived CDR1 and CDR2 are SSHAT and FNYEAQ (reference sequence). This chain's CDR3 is CASSWRTDNEQFF. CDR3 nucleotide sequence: TGTGCCAGCAGCTGGAGGACCGACAATGAGCAGTTCTTC.

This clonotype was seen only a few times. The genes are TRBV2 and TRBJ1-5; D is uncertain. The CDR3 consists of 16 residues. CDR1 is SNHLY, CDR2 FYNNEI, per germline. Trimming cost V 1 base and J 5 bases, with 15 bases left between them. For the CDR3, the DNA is TGTGCCAGCAGTGAAGTAGGATTGTCAGCTTATCAGCCCCAGCATTTT. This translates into CASSEVGLSAYQPQHF.

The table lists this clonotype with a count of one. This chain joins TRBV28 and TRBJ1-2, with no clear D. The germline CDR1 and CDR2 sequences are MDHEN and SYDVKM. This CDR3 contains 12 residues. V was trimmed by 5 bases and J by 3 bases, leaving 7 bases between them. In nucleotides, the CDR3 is TGTGCCAGCAGTGCGCAGGACTATGGCTACACCTTC. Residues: CASSAQDYGYTF.

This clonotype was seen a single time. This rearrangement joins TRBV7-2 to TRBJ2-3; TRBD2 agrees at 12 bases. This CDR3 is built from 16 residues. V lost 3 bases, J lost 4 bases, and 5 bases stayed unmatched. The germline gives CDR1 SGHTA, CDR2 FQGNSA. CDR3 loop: CASSFLTSGSPDTQYF. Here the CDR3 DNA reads TGTGCCAGCAGCTTTCTGACTAGCGGGAGTCCAGATACGCAGTATTTT.

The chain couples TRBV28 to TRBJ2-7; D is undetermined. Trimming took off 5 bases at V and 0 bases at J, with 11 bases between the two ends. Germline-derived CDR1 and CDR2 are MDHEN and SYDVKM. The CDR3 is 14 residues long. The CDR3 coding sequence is TGTGCCAGCAGTCTCGAGATGACCTCCTACGAGCAGTACTTC. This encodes CASSLEMTSYEQYF.

CDR3 amino acids: CASSYTVGLPKQFF. In DNA, the CDR3 is TGTGCCAGCAGTTACACAGTGGGACTCCCTAAGCAGTTCTTC. This chain links TRBV6-2 or TRBV6-3 with TRBJ2-1, with D possibly being TRBD2 (6 bases). This CDR3 is 14 amino acids long. Trimming shortened V by 2 bases and J by 11 bases, and 16 bases separated the two germline ends. Germline CDR1 MNHEY, CDR2 SVGEGT.

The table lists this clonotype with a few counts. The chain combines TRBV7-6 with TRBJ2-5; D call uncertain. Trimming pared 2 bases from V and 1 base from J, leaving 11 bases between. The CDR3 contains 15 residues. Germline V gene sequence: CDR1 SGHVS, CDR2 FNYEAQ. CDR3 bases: TGTGCCAGCAGCTTATTCGGCAGCGTCCAAGAGACCCAGTACTTC. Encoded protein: CASSLFGSVQETQYF.

The CDR3 is CASRPFDRGVSYEQYF. The CDR3 DNA reads TGTGCCAGCAGACCCTTCGACAGAGGGGTGTCCTACGAGCAGTACTTC. The V gene is TRBV28, the J gene TRBJ2-7; D might be TRBD1 or TRBD2, each matching 5 bases. Germline assignment: CDR1 MDHEN and CDR2 SYDVKM. The length of the CDR3 is 16 residues. Trimming pared 6 bases from V and 1 base from J, leaving 19 bases between.

This chain's CDR3 is CASTPMILYEQYF. The DNA of the CDR3 is TGCGCCAGCACCCCGATGATACTCTACGAGCAGTACTTC. The chain combines TRBV5-1 with TRBJ2-7; no firm D call. The CDR3 is 13 residues long. Germline V CDR1 and CDR2: SGHRS, YFSETQ. Deletions cut 6 bases from V and 3 bases from J, with 13 bases between.

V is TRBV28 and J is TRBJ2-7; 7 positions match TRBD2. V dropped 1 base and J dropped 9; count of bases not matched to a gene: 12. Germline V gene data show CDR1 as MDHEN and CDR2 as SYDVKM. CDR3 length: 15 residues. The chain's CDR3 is CASSLFAGASPGQYF. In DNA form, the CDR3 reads TGTGCCAGCAGTTTATTTGCGGGAGCCAGTCCGGGGCAGTACTTC.

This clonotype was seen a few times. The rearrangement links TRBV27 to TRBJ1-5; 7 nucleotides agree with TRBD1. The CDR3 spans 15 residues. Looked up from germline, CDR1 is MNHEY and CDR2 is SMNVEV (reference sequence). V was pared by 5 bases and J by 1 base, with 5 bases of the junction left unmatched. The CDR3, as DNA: TGTGCCAGCAGTCGGACAGGTCCGAGCAATCAGCCCCAGCATTTT. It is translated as CASSRTGPSNQPQHF.

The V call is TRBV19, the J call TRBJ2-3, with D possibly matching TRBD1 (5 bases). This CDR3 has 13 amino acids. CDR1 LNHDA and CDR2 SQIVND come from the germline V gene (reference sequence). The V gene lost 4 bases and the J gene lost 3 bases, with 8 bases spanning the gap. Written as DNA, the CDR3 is TGTGCCAGTAGTAACACAGGTACAGATACGCAGTATTTT. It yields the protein CASSNTGTDTQYF. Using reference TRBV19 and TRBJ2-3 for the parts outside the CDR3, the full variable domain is DGGITQSPKYLFRKEGQNVTLSCEQNLNHDAMYWYRQDPGQGLRLIYYSQIVNDFQKGDIAEGYSVSREKKESFPLTVTSAQKNPTAFYLCASSNTGTDTQYFGPGTRLTVL.

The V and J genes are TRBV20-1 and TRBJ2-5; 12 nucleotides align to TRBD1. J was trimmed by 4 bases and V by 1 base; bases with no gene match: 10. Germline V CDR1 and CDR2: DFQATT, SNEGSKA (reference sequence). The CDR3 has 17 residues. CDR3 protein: CSARAYDRDRGPETQYF. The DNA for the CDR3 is TGCAGTGCTAGAGCTTACGACCGGGACAGGGGGCCAGAGACCCAGTACTTC.

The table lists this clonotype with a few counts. In DNA, the CDR3 is TGCGCCAGCAGCCAACATTCACGGAGTGCGGATGAGCAGTTCTTC. Its translation: CASSQHSRSADEQFF. The chain recombines TRBV4-1 with TRBJ2-1; D unclear. The CDR3 is made up of 15 amino acids. Per germline, CDR1 MGHRA and CDR2 YSYEKL. Trimming removed 2 bases at V and 8 bases at J, with 16 bases between.

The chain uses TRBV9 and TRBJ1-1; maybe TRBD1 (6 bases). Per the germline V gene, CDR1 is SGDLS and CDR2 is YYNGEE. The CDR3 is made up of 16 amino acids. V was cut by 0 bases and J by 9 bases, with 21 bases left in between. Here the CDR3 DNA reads TGTGCCAGCAGCGTAGGTGGAGGGGGTCGCGAAAGTAAAGCTTTCTTT. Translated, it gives CASSVGGGGRESKAFF.

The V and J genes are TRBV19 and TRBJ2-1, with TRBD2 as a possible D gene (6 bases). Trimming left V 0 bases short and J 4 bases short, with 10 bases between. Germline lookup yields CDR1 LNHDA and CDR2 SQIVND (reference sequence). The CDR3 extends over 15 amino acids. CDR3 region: CASSIEGGIYNEQFF. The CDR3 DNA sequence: TGTGCCAGTAGTATAGAGGGAGGAATTTACAATGAGCAGTTCTTC.

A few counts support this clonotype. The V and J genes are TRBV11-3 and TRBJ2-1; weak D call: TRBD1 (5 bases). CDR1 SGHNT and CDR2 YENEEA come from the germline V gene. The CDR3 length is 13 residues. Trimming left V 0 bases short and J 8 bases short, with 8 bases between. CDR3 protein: CASSLEGHHEQFF. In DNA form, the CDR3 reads TGTGCCAGCAGCTTAGAAGGACACCATGAGCAGTTCTTC.

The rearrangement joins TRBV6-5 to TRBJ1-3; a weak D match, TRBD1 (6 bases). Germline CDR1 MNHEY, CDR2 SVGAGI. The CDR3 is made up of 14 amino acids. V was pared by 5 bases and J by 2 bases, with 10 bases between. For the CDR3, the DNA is TGTGCCAGCAGTACAGGGTTCACTGGAAACACCATATATTTT. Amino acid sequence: CASSTGFTGNTIYF.